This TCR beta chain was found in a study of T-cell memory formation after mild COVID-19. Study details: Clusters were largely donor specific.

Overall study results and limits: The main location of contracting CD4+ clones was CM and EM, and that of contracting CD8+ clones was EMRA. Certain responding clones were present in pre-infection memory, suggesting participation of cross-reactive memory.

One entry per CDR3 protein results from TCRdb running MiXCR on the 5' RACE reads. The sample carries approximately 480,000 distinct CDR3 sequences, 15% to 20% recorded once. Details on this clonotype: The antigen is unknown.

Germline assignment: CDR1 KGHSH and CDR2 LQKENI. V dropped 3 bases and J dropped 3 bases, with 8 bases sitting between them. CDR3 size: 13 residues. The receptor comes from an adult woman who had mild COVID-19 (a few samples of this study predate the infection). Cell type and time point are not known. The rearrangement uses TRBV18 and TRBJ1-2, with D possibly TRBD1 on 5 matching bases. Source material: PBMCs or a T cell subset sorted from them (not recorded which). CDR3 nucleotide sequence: TGTGCCAGCTCACCGGACACGGACTATGGCTACACCTTC. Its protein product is CASSPDTDYGYTF.